This TCR beta chain was recovered during a study of early T cells in non-severe SARS-CoV-2 infection (TCRdb year 2021). General notes on the study: TCR sequencing used bulk RNA from unsorted whole blood, so alpha and beta chains could not be paired.

This was a case-control study nested in a cohort of healthcare workers in London, UK, who had nasopharyngeal swab PCR tests and blood samples taken every week. Healthcare workers were enrolled in the week of the UK lockdown, from 23 to 31 March 2020, and were followed every week for up to roughly 15 weeks. From the cysteine up to the phenylalanine, the CDR3 has a length of 14 residues. Only CDR3 DNA remains: 42 bases, in frame from the first base. V is clipped by 7 bases and J by 1 base, and the sequence between their germline boundaries is 12 bases long. The germline V gene supplies CDR1 MNHNS and CDR2 SASEGT. General findings and caveats noted by the study authors: VDJdb matching was skewed toward anti-spike CD8 responses, so virus-specific expansions were likely underestimated and private and CD4 specificities were missed.

This clonotype was observed a few times. Which antigen it targets is not known. No much larger clone exists at a distance of one base, and base qualities are not known. The library relied on 5' RACE. Sequencing was performed on a NextSeq 500. To correct for sequencing error and PCR bias, the TCR library protocol tagged individual cDNA molecules with unique molecular identifiers. Both TCR alpha and beta chains were sequenced, and tight co-correlation was observed between alpha and beta sequence abundances in each sample. The published analysis was carried out like this. Decombinator V4 was used to perform V gene, J gene and CDR3 annotation of TCR sequences. Expanded TCRs were defined as changing significantly between any two time points under a Poisson model with p below 0.0001. TCR abundances were normalised to the total number of TCRs sequenced per sample and expressed as counts per million. MAIT TCRs were defined by TRAV1-2 paired with TRAJ12, TRAJ20 or TRAJ33, and iNKT TCRs by TRAV10 paired with TRAJ18. VDJdb, accessed 1 November 2021, was searched for CMV, EBV and SARS-CoV-2 annotated TCRs, with TCRs annotated for multiple antigens excluded. In TCRdb, the public reads were trimmed at Q25 with fastp and aligned with MiXCR, with productive beta chains retained. Every CDR3 protein is listed once, alongside the most common genes and DNA of its rows. In this record, the V and J calls reflect TCRdb's handling and not the investigators' own analysis. The sample contains around 50,000 distinct CDR3 sequences, roughly 9.8% of them found a single time. In total, the top ten clones hold about 8.5% of the sample.

This receptor chain uses TRBV6-1 and TRBJ2-3; the D gene is unclear. Sequenced material: whole blood. This TCR came from an adult who was a healthcare worker with PCR-confirmed SARS-CoV-2 infection or an uninfected control (not recorded which). The DNA sequence follows: TGTGCCAGCACTTTCGGGCTCGGCACAGATACGCAGTATTTT. Translated, it reads CASTFGLGTDTQYF.